These 32 T cell receptor beta chains were all obtained from the same sample, sequenced in a study of monozygotic twins with inflammatory bowel disease. TCRdb reprocessed the 5' RACE reads and keeps a single row for each CDR3 protein, giving no DNA. The sample data list 300,000 to 400,000 distinct CDR3 sequences. Material for sequencing was blood. Receptors were obtained from a human donor with ulcerative colitis or Crohn's disease, or a healthy co-twin of an affected twin (not recorded which).

The chain recombines TRBV4-3 with TRBJ2-1; TCRdb picks TRBD1, but there is no DNA to check that call. This CDR3 is 14 amino acids long. CDR1 LGHNA and CDR2 YSLEER come from the germline V gene. CDR3 residues: CASSQDLRDRESIF.

The genes are TRBV20-1 and TRBJ2-3. The CDR3 is 16 residues long. Germline V CDR1 and CDR2: DFQATT, SNEGSKA (reference sequence). The CDR3: CSARVVLGTYSDTQYF.

J is TRBJ2-7 and V is TRBV4-2; the D call of TRBD2 rests on TCRdb alone, since no DNA is present to check it. Germline V gives CDR1 LGHNA, CDR2 YNFKEQ. The CDR3 is 15 residues long. The CDR3 here is CASSQVIAEVYEQYF.

The J gene is TRBJ1-2, the V gene TRBV28; the D call from TCRdb, TRBD1, cannot be confirmed without DNA. Looked up from germline, CDR1 is MDHEN and CDR2 is SYDVKM. The CDR3 length is 14 residues. This CDR3 reads CASSRPGQNYGYTF.

The rearrangement uses TRBV14 and TRBJ2-1; TCRdb returns TRBD1, unconfirmable since there is no DNA. CDR3 size: 18 residues. Germline assignment: CDR1 SGHDN and CDR2 FVKESK. This CDR3 is CASSYWDRPTSPENEQFF.

The CDR3 is CASSRDRGSHPDTQYF. The chain uses TRBV27 and TRBJ2-3; absent DNA, TCRdb's TRBD1 call cannot be checked. Germline V gene sequence: CDR1 MNHEY, CDR2 SMNVEV (reference sequence). This CDR3 comprises 16 residues.

The chain employs TRBV9 and TRBJ2-3; TCRdb calls TRBD1, which cannot be checked without DNA. There are 16 residues in the CDR3. CDR1 SGDLS and CDR2 YYNGEE come from the germline V gene. CDR3 region: CASSVGGTASTDTQYF. The variable domain in full, with the rest retrieved from reference TRBV9 and TRBJ2-3, is DSGVTQTPKHLITATGQRVTLRCSPRSGDLSVYWYQQSLDQGLQFLIQYYNGEERAKGNILERFSAQQFPDLHSELNLSSLELGDSALYFCASSVGGTASTDTQYFGPGTRLTVL.

The rearrangement joins TRBV6-2 or TRBV6-3 to TRBJ2-2; with no DNA, the TCRdb D assignment of TRBD2 cannot be verified. This CDR3 contains 16 residues. Germline V gene lookup returns CDR1 MNHEY and CDR2 SVGEGT. The CDR3 sequence: CASSTQRGGDTGELFF.

The V and J genes are TRBV20-1 and TRBJ2-1; TCRdb picks TRBD2, but there is no DNA to check that call. The length of the CDR3 is 14 residues. The germline CDR1 and CDR2 sequences are DFQATT and SNEGSKA (reference sequence). The CDR3 protein is CSARALAGYNEQFF.

This chain links TRBV10-2 with TRBJ1-1; TCRdb's D call, TRBD1, is unchecked because there is no DNA. The germline V gene has CDR1 WSHSY and CDR2 SAAADI. The CDR3 is 14 residues long. The CDR3 reads CASSEGQENTEAFF.

The chain couples TRBV28 to TRBJ2-1; TCRdb lists TRBD2, though no DNA is available to test this call. CDR1 MDHEN and CDR2 SYDVKM come from the germline V gene. This CDR3 is 14 amino acids long. This CDR3 reads CATTPSGSRDEQFF.

The CDR3 spells CASRDLGSGNTIYF. V usage is TRBV12-3 or TRBV12-4 and J usage is TRBJ1-3. The CDR3 contains 14 residues.

The J gene is TRBJ2-7, the V gene TRBV11-2; TCRdb's D gene call, TRBD1, goes unchecked for lack of DNA. Germline CDR1 SGHAT, CDR2 FQNNGV. The CDR3 spans 14 residues. CDR3 region: CASSPLWERFEQYF.

The chain carries TRBV20-1 and TRBJ2-3; TCRdb outputs TRBD2, but without DNA this stays unchecked. The germline V gene encodes CDR1 DFQATT and CDR2 SNEGSKA (reference sequence). The CDR3 covers 15 residues. CDR3 loop: CSAGRGDSSTDTQYF.

V usage is TRBV6-2 or TRBV6-3 and J usage is TRBJ1-2; no DNA is available, so the TRBD1 call from TCRdb remains unchecked. CDR1 is MNHEY and CDR2 is SVGEGT in the germline V gene. CDR3 length equals 14 residues. CDR3 amino acids: CASSYRGENYGYTF.

V and J are TRBV5-1 and TRBJ2-7; TCRdb's D call of TRBD1 is untestable without DNA. The germline V gene encodes CDR1 SGHRS and CDR2 YFSETQ. CDR3 length: 13 amino acids. CDR3: CASSSIGVYEQYF. The whole variable domain, remainder taken from reference TRBV5-1 and TRBJ2-7, is KAGVTQTPRYLIKTRGQQVTLSCSPISGHRSVSWYQQTPGQGLQFLFEYFSETQRNKGNFPGRFSGRQFSNSRSEMNVSTLELGDSALYLCASSSIGVYEQYFGPGTRLTVT.

The chain is built from TRBV3-1 and TRBJ2-3; no DNA is available, so the TRBD1 call from TCRdb remains unchecked. In germline, CDR1 is LGHDT, CDR2 YNNKEL (reference sequence). This CDR3 has 17 residues. The CDR3 spells CASSPGAGAGLGDTQYF.

This chain links TRBV28 with TRBJ2-2; TCRdb picks TRBD2, but there is no DNA to check that call. CDR3 length equals 15 residues. The V gene's germline CDR1 is MDHEN and CDR2 SYDVKM. The CDR3 protein is CASSPGLASTGELFF.

The V gene is TRBV12-3 or TRBV12-4, the J gene TRBJ1-5; TCRdb lists TRBD1, though no DNA is available to test this call. This CDR3 has 14 residues. This CDR3 reads CASSQDRAPQPQHF.

This chain joins TRBV29-1 and TRBJ1-1; as DNA is missing, the TRBD1 call by TCRdb cannot be tested. Germline V CDR1 and CDR2: SQVTM, ANQGSEA. The CDR3 length is 14 residues. This CDR3 is CSVPGGAVRTEAFF.

This chain uses TRBV5-1 with TRBJ2-1; TCRdb's D call of TRBD2 is untestable without DNA. CDR1 and CDR2 from the germline V gene are SGHRS and YFSETQ. The CDR3 covers 15 residues. The CDR3 reads CASSQHELAGNEQFF.

V and J are TRBV20-1 and TRBJ2-5; the D call of TRBD1 rests on TCRdb alone, since no DNA is present to check it. From germline, CDR1 is DFQATT and CDR2 SNEGSKA (reference sequence). This CDR3 has 15 residues. The CDR3 here is CSAQNPGSYRETQYF.

This sequence joins TRBV29-1 and TRBJ2-2; TCRdb outputs TRBD1, but without DNA this stays unchecked. Germline V lookup: CDR1 SQVTM, CDR2 ANQGSEA. The CDR3 has 13 residues. CDR3 residues: CSVAPWGTGELFF.

The chain's CDR3 is CASRTLAGDYEQYF. The gene calls are TRBV27 and TRBJ2-7; the D gene TCRdb calls, TRBD2, cannot be checked with no DNA. The CDR3 totals 14 residues. Germline V gene sequence: CDR1 MNHEY, CDR2 SMNVEV (reference sequence).

This chain's CDR3 is CASSGTGAYEQYF. The chain combines TRBV2 with TRBJ2-7; lacking DNA, the TRBD1 call made by TCRdb goes unchecked. There are 13 residues in the CDR3. Germline values: CDR1 SNHLY, CDR2 FYNNEI.

This chain joins TRBV4-2 and TRBJ2-2; TCRdb returns TRBD1, unconfirmable since there is no DNA. CDR3 length equals 15 residues. Germline loops: CDR1 LGHNA, CDR2 YNFKEQ. The chain's CDR3 is CASSQAGTVSGELFF.

V is TRBV5-5 and J is TRBJ2-5; TCRdb designates TRBD1, a call that cannot be tested without DNA. CDR1 SGHKS and CDR2 YYEKEE come from the germline V gene (reference sequence). This CDR3 is 16 amino acids long. CDR3 in amino acids: CASGNPGGVGQETQYF.

V usage is TRBV5-1 and J usage is TRBJ2-7; TCRdb's D call, TRBD1, is unchecked because there is no DNA. The germline gives CDR1 SGHRS, CDR2 YFSETQ. CDR3 length: 14 residues. The CDR3 spells CASSLPGAGYEQYF.

The gene calls are TRBV28 and TRBJ1-4; no DNA is available, so the TRBD1 call from TCRdb remains unchecked. Germline V gene lookup returns CDR1 MDHEN and CDR2 SYDVKM. There are 15 residues in the CDR3. CDR3 loop: CASSPPTATNEKLFF.

The J gene is TRBJ2-2, the V gene TRBV29-1; without DNA, the TCRdb call of TRBD1 cannot be checked. CDR3 length: 15 residues. The germline CDR1 and CDR2 sequences are SQVTM and ANQGSEA. This CDR3 is CSVHLEGGATGELFF.

The chain has TRBV19 and TRBJ1-2; the TCRdb call, TRBD1, lacks DNA for checking. Germline V gives CDR1 LNHDA, CDR2 SQIVND (reference sequence). The CDR3 length is 11 residues. This chain's CDR3 is CASSNGAGYTF.

This sequence joins TRBV4-3 and TRBJ1-4. The CDR3 is 15 residues long. Germline V gene lookup returns CDR1 LGHNA and CDR2 YSLEER. The CDR3 loop reads CASSQDSLTAGKLFF.